These T cell receptor beta chains were read from a single sample in a study of T-cell reconstitution after alpha-beta-depleted transplantation in children. MiXCR was run by TCRdb on the PCR reads, yielding one entry per CDR3 protein. The data contain about 300,000 distinct CDR3 sequences, 10% of them singletons. This material consisted of PBMCs, taken before TCRalphabeta/CD19-depleted stem cell transplant. Receptors were obtained from a boy younger than two with acute myeloid leukemia, due to receive a stem cell transplant. The CDR3 runs from the conserved cysteine through the conserved F or W. D genes are given only for firm matches. Part of the rows lack a size; the others show once, few, many or a class for expanded clones.

>many|TRBD2|TRBJ2-1|TRBV28
TGTGCCAGCAGTCTATTCCACCTCTTAGCGGGAGGGATGAATGAGCAGTTCTTC
CASSLFHLLAGGMNEQFF
>many|NA|TRBJ2-7|TRBV28
TGTGCCAGCAGTATCAATCTCTCCGAGCAGTACTTC
CASSINLSEQYF
>many|TRBD2|TRBJ2-7|TRBV15
TGTGCCACCACGCCGGGACTAGCGGAGACCTACGAGCAGTACTTC
CATTPGLAETYEQYF
>few|NA|TRBJ2-5|TRBV19
TGTGCCAGTAGTAAACGACAGGACCGGGAGACCCAGTACTTC
CASSKRQDRETQYF
>many|TRBD2|TRBJ2-3|TRBV5-1
TGCGCCAGCAGCTTCATAGCGGGGGGGAACACAGATACGCAGTATTTT
CASSFIAGGNTDTQYF
>many|NA|TRBJ2-5|TRBV28
TGTGCCAGCAGAGCAGGAGCGGACCGAGAGACCCAGTACTTC
CASRAGADRETQYF
>many|NA|TRBJ2-3|TRBV30
TGTGCCTGGAGTGTCCAGACAGATACGCAGTATTTT
CAWSVQTDTQYF
>many|NA|TRBJ2-3|TRBV3-1
TGTGCCAGCAGCCAAGCTCGGGCAGATACGCAGTATTTT
CASSQARADTQYF
>many|TRBD2|TRBJ2-1|TRBV20-1
TGCAGTGCTCGGGAAGAGCGGGGGCAATACAATGAGCAGTTCTTC
CSAREERGQYNEQFF
>NA|TRBD2|TRBJ2-7|TRBV19
TGTGCCAGTAGTAACCCTGGGACTAGCGGGGGTTACGAGCAGTACTTC
CASSNPGTSGGYEQYF
>many|NA|TRBJ1-2|TRBV7-9
TGTGCCAGCAGCCAAGGAAGGGACTATGGCTACACCTTC
CASSQGRDYGYTF
>many|NA|TRBJ2-7|TRBV7-2
TGTGCCAGCAGCTTAGCCGGGCTATCCCCCTACGAGCAGTACTTC
CASSLAGLSPYEQYF
>NA|NA|TRBJ1-2|TRBV18
TGTGCCAGCTCACCGCTCGGGCCAGATGGCTACACCTTC
CASSPLGPDGYTF
>many|TRBD1|TRBJ1-6|TRBV6-5
TGTGCCAGCAGTTACTCGGGACAGGGTAATTCACCCCTCCACTTT
CASSYSGQGNSPLHF
>many|TRBD2|TRBJ2-3|TRBV10-3
TGTGCCATCAGTAACCTAGCGGGACCTAGCACAGATACGCAGTATTTT
CAISNLAGPSTDTQYF
>many|TRBD2|TRBJ2-7|TRBV9
TGTGCCAGCAGCCCGACTAGCGGGAGGGCCTACGAGCAGTACTTC
CASSPTSGRAYEQYF
>many|NA|TRBJ2-7|TRBV11-2
TGTGCCAGCAGCTTCCGGGACCCCTTCTCCTACGAGCAGTACTTC
CASSFRDPFSYEQYF
>few|NA|TRBJ2-2|TRBV5-1
TGCGCCAGCAGCTTGAGGATACTGGGGGGCCCCGGGGAGCTGTTTTTT
CASSLRILGGPGELFF
>many|NA|TRBJ2-3|TRBV4-3
TGCGCCAGCAGCCAAGAGGACACACCTAGCACAGATACGCAGTATTTT
CASSQEDTPSTDTQYF
>NA|TRBD1|TRBJ1-2|TRBV20-1
TGCAGTGCTAGAAGAGTCCAGGGGGTCTATGGCTACACCTTC
CSARRVQGVYGYTF
>many|NA|TRBJ2-3|TRBV7-2
TGTGCCAGCAGCTTAGCGGGCAGGGGCACAGATACGCAGTATTTT
CASSLAGRGTDTQYF
>few|NA|TRBJ2-3|TRBV7-2
TGTGCCAGCAGCTTAGGCCCAGGGACGCAGTATTTT
CASSLGPGTQYF
>NA|TRBD1|TRBJ2-7|TRBV12-3/TRBV12-4
TGTGCCAGCAGTTTTGGGACAGGGAGAAACTACGAGCAGTACTTC
CASSFGTGRNYEQYF
>many|TRBD1|TRBJ1-5|TRBV10-3
TGTGCCATCAGTGAGGGGACAGGGGGCGGCAATCAGCCCCAGCATTTT
CAISEGTGGGNQPQHF
>many|TRBD2|TRBJ2-7|TRBV28
TGTGCCAGCAGTTCCGGGCGGGGGTATATCTACGAGCAGTACTTC
CASSSGRGYIYEQYF
>many|TRBD1|TRBJ2-3|TRBV12-3/TRBV12-4
TGTGCCAGCAGTCGACAGGGAGGCACAGATACGCAGTATTTT
CASSRQGGTDTQYF
>many|NA|TRBJ2-5|TRBV28
TGTGCCAGCAGAGGGGACGGCCAAGAGACCCAGTACTTC
CASRGDGQETQYF
>many|TRBD1|TRBJ2-7|TRBV10-3
TGTGCCACCTCTGCCAGGGGGCTCAACGAGCAGTACTTC
CATSARGLNEQYF
>NA|NA|TRBJ2-5|TRBV6-5
TGTGCCAGCAGGTCCTCTGGGGTGGGGAGCCAGTACTTC
CASRSSGVGSQYF
>many|NA|TRBJ2-2|TRBV7-8
TGTGCCAGCAGCTTAGAACGGTCAACCGGGGAGCTGTTTTTT
CASSLERSTGELFF